One sample yielded the 15 T cell receptor beta chains listed below, sequenced in a study of T cell changes during pregnancy in multiple sclerosis. Only in-frame clones appear in the TCRdb table, and some are missing; sequencing was by immunoSEQ multiplex PCR. The sample consists of around 100,000 clones, about 90% of them appearing once. Sequencing was performed on peripheral blood, taken after pregnancy. The source is a female donor with multiple sclerosis, enrolled in a pregnancy study.

This chain joins TRBV19 and TRBJ2-2; TRBD1 matches at 7 bases. Trimming took 2 bases from V and 4 from J; bases not matched to a gene: 7. The CDR3 is 16 amino acids. CDR1 is LNHDA and CDR2 is SQIVND in the germline V gene (reference sequence). CDR3 amino acids: CASSIMRGLATGELFF. CDR3 sequence (DNA): TGTGCCAGTAGTATAATGAGGGGGCTGGCCACCGGGGAGCTGTTTTTT.

The chain employs TRBV7-6 and TRBJ2-2; maybe TRBD2 (7 bases). V was trimmed by 5 bases and J by 4 bases, leaving 20 bases between them. The CDR3 has 17 amino acids. Germline CDR1 is SGHVS and CDR2 is FNYEAQ. The CDR3 nucleotides read TGTGCCAGCAGCCTACGAGGGGGGGGCGCGGGCACCGGGGAGCTGTTTTTT. Protein sequence: CASSLRGGGAGTGELFF.

The chain links TRBV30 to TRBJ2-1; TRBD2 might be the D (5 bases). This CDR3 comprises 14 residues. CDR1 is GTSNPN, CDR2 SVGIG, per germline (reference sequence). V gave up 7 bases and J gave up 0 bases, with 13 bases separating them. Here the CDR3 DNA reads TGTGCCTCCCAGGACTCGAGCTCCTACAATGAGCAGTTCTTC. Amino acid sequence: CASQDSSSYNEQFF.

The chain recombines TRBV28 with TRBJ1-2; D not resolved. Trimming shortened V by 5 bases and J by 5 bases, and 12 bases separated the two germline ends. The CDR3 sequence is 13 residues long. Germline V gene lookup returns CDR1 MDHEN and CDR2 SYDVKM. CDR3 coding DNA: TGTGCCAGCAGTGAGGCGCGGGTGTATGGCTACACCTTC. Translated: CASSEARVYGYTF.

V and J are TRBV15 and TRBJ2-3; 7 bases are a match to TRBD2. Germline-derived CDR1 and CDR2 are LNHNV and YYDKDF (reference sequence). V shed 0 bases and J 5 bases; nucleotides not matched to a gene: 20. The CDR3 length is 20 residues. The CDR3 nucleotides read TGTGCCACCAGCAGAGATCCCGCCTTGGGGGGGAAAAGGTTCGAAGATACGCAGTATTTT. Translating gives CATSRDPALGGKRFEDTQYF.

The genes are TRBV19 and TRBJ2-3; D not resolved. V gave up 5 bases and J gave up 2 bases, with 11 bases separating them. The CDR3 consists of 14 residues. Germline V gene data show CDR1 as LNHDA and CDR2 as SQIVND (reference sequence). The CDR3 coding sequence is TGTGCCAGTAGTCCAGCGAGCCTCACAGATACGCAGTATTTT. Translation: CASSPASLTDTQYF.

This sequence joins TRBV6-5 and TRBJ2-4; 8 nucleotides line up with TRBD1. The ends lost 5 bases at V and 3 bases at J; junction bases unmatched: 3. CDR1 is MNHEY, CDR2 SVGAGI, per germline. The CDR3 is 14 residues long. CDR3 bases: TGTGCCAGCAGTCCCACAGGGGGCAAAAACATTCAGTACTTC. It yields the protein CASSPTGGKNIQYF.

The rearrangement links TRBV6-5 to TRBJ1-5, with no clear D. With 1 base removed from V and 4 bases from J, the gap between germline ends came to 14 bases. The CDR3 has 16 amino acids. From germline, CDR1 is MNHEY and CDR2 SVGAGI. In DNA form, the CDR3 reads TGTGCCAGCAGTTACTTTCTAGGAGTTTGGAATCAGCCCCAGCATTTT. It specifies CASSYFLGVWNQPQHF.

The gene calls are TRBV6-1 and TRBJ2-1; D unresolved. The V gene's germline CDR1 is MNHNS and CDR2 SASEGT. There are 14 residues in the CDR3. Trimming removed 8 bases from V and 0 bases from J, with 11 bases in between. Here the CDR3 DNA reads TGTGCCAGCCTTTCGCTTAGCTCCTACAATGAGCAGTTCTTC. Protein sequence: CASLSLSSYNEQFF.

V and J are TRBV2 and TRBJ1-1; 7 bases fit TRBD1. V was pared by 5 bases and J by 1 base, with 7 bases of the junction left unmatched. The germline V gene encodes CDR1 SNHLY and CDR2 FYNNEI. The CDR3 consists of 15 residues. The CDR3 DNA reads as TGTGCCAGCAGTTTGACAGGGCCCCAGAACACTGAAGCTTTCTTT. Residues: CASSLTGPQNTEAFF. Looking up the rest from reference TRBV2 and TRBJ1-1 gives the full variable domain: EPEVTQTPSHQVTQMGQEVILRCVPISNHLYFYWYRQILGQKVEFLVSFYNNEISEKSEIFDDQFSVERPDGSNFTLKIRSTKLEDSAMYFCASSLTGPQNTEAFFGQGTRLTVV.

This clone was seen just once. The CDR3: CATSRAIRLTTEAFF. The CDR3 DNA follows: TGTGCCACCAGCAGAGCTATCCGGTTAACCACTGAAGCTTTCTTT. The chain employs TRBV15 and TRBJ1-1; D gene ambiguous. Germline V lookup: CDR1 LNHNV, CDR2 YYDKDF (reference sequence). This CDR3 region has 15 residues. V shed 1 base and J shed 4 bases, with 13 bases lying between them. The variable domain in full, completed from reference TRBV15 and TRBJ1-1, reads DAMVIQNPRYQVTQFGKPVTLSCSQTLNHNVMYWYQQKSSQAPKLLFHYYDKDFNNEADTPDNFQSRRPNTSFCFLDIRSPGLGDTAMYLCATSRAIRLTTEAFFGQGTRLTVV.

This clone occurred once. This chain links TRBV6-1 with TRBJ1-2, with 7 bases lining up with TRBD1. Trimming removed 10 bases from V and 1 base from J; junction bases left unmatched: 6. The CDR3 contains 13 residues. Germline V lookup: CDR1 MNHNS, CDR2 SASEGT. The CDR3 protein is CAIRGQYNYGYTF. CDR3 DNA: TGTGCCATTAGGGGACAGTATAACTATGGCTACACCTTC.

This clone is a singleton in its sample. The chain joins TRBV9 to TRBJ2-3; D might be TRBD1 (6 bases). The V end was cut by 4 bases, the J end by 0 bases, with 15 bases between. Looked up from germline, CDR1 is SGDLS and CDR2 is YYNGEE. The CDR3 consists of 16 residues. The CDR3 loop reads CASSSFGGGSTDTQYF. The CDR3 bases are TGTGCCAGCAGCTCGTTTGGGGGCGGGAGCACAGATACGCAGTATTTT.

The chain links TRBV11-3 to TRBJ2-3, with TRBD2 matching 16 bases. CDR3 length: 18 residues. Germline-derived CDR1 and CDR2 are SGHNT and YENEEA. Trimming cost V 5 bases and J 5 bases; bases outside gene matches: 10. The CDR3 loop is CASSPGRGLAGGRDTQYF. CDR3 nucleotides: TGTGCCAGCAGCCCGGGAAGGGGACTAGCGGGGGGGCGAGATACGCAGTATTTT.

This clone has just one count. The chain links TRBV5-1 to TRBJ2-3; D is unclear. Trimming stripped 4 bases from V and 6 bases from J, with 9 bases between. CDR3 length equals 12 residues. Germline CDR1 is SGHRS and CDR2 is YFSETQ. The CDR3, as DNA: TGCGCCAGCAGCCTCTCTAGGGATACGCAGTATTTT. Protein: CASSLSRDTQYF.